Detailed here is one T cell receptor (beta chain). What this receptor recognizes is not known. No base-level quality is on record; no much larger clone is a single base apart. The sample originates from a study of CD8+CD57+ T cells in acquired aplastic anemia listed by TCRdb under 2018. About the full investigation: A mean of about 3.2 ug of DNA, ranging from roughly 0.2 to 27.4 ug, was extracted from sorted CD4+ and CD8+ cells. A CD8+CD57+ expansion meant a frequency higher than the mean frequency seen in healthy subjects.

Patients chosen for sequencing had shown expansion of CD8+CD57+ cells by flow cytometry. All patients had severe acquired aplastic anemia diagnosed by International Study of Aplastic Anemia and Agranulocytosis and Camitta criteria. No therapy had been received by the patients at the time of blood sampling. In this study, sorted CD4+ and CD8+ T cells from the blood of healthy subjects and of severe aplastic anemia patients had their TCR repertoires deep-sequenced. In the USA, patient enrollment took place under clinicaltrials.gov protocols 00001620, 01623167, 00001397, 00071045, 00081523 and 00961064. Ficoll-Paque density gradient centrifugation was used to isolate peripheral blood mononuclear cells. Before DNA extraction, CD4+ and CD8+ T cells were sorted with FACS or magnetic beads. Genomic DNA served as template for TCR beta VDJ combination and CDR3 sequence profiling. An Illumina HiSeq 2000 was the platform used for TCR repertoire sequencing. In the authors' own workflow: TRBV/TRBJ rearrangement plots, CDR3 size and DJ length profiles, and Simpson's diversity index were used to evaluate the repertoires. The most abundant DNA sequence in the deep sequencing data was taken as the immunodominant clone. CDR3 amino acid sequences were checked for sharing between subjects and were compared against published repertoires and the VDJdb database. The raw public data were reprocessed by TCRdb itself: fastp quality trimming at Q25, MiXCR clonotype calling, in-frame beta chains only. A single entry per CDR3 protein holds the most common genes and DNA from its merged rows. None of the V and J calls come from the authors' own analysis; TCRdb made them. The sample table shows 170,000 or so distinct CDR3 sequences, and 48% are seen once. 25% to 40% of the sample rests with the top ten.

General study outcomes and caveats: Between patients and healthy controls, no significant difference in CD8+ Simpson's diversity was found (P=0.060). Twenty-nine CD8+ CDR3 sequences were found in both patients and controls but appeared to be highly expressed in patients and within the immunodominant clones of the patients.

The clonotype comes from a human donor with aplastic anemia. Source material: sorted CD4+, CD8+, or CD8+CD57+ T cells (not recorded which) from PBMCs.

The nucleotide sequence is given as TGCAGCGTTGCGCAGGTTTGGTCCGAGCAGTACTTC. This codes for CSVAQVWSEQYF. The chain is made from TRBV29-1 and TRBJ2-7; the D gene remains uncertain. From its cysteine to its phenylalanine, the CDR3 spans 12 amino acids. The DNA shown is the 36-base CDR3, in frame from base 1. CDR1 and CDR2, looked up from the germline V gene, are SQVTM and ANQGSEA. The junction carries 13 bases between V and J, which are trimmed by 4 bases and 6 bases respectively.